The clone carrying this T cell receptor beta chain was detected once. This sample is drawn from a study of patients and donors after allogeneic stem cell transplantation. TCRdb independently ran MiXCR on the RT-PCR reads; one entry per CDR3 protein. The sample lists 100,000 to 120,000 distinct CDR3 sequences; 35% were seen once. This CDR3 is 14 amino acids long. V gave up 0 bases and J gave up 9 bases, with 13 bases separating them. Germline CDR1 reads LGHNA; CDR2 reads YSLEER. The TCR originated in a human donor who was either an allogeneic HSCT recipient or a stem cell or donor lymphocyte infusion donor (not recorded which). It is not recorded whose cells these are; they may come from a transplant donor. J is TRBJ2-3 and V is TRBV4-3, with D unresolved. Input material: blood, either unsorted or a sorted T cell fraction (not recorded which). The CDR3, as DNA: TGCGCCAGCAGCCAAGATCTCCAGCGAGCAACGCAGTATTTT. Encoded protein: CASSQDLQRATQYF.